What follows are 7 T cell receptor beta chains derived from one specimen sequenced in a study of blood T cell repertoires in COVID-19. The table came from immunoSEQ multiplex PCR; TCRdb's copy has only in-frame clones and leaves some out. The table includes over 120,000 clones, around 83% detected once. The sequencing input was peripheral blood. These receptors all come from a man in his 60s with active or convalescent COVID-19.

The chain is built from TRBV7-8 and TRBJ2-7; D not certain. Trimming took 1 base from V and 3 from J, leaving 7 bases between them. CDR1 SGHVS and CDR2 FQNEAQ come from the germline V gene. CDR3 length: 13 amino acids. The CDR3 here is CASSLGYGYEQYV. The DNA of the CDR3 is TGTGCCAGCAGCTTAGGATACGGCTACGAGCAGTACGTC.

The chain combines TRBV4-1 with TRBJ2-6, with TRBD1 as a possible D gene (6 bases). The CDR3 runs to 17 residues. V was cut by 1 base and J by 0 bases, with 10 bases left in between. From germline, CDR1 is MGHRA and CDR2 YSYEKL. The CDR3 region has the DNA TGCGCCAGCAGCCAAGGGCAGACAGGCTCTGGGGCCAACGTCCTGACTTTC. It encodes CASSQGQTGSGANVLTF.

The chain recombines TRBV19 with TRBJ1-1; TRBD1 matches 9 bases. The length of the CDR3 is 14 residues. V dropped 7 bases and J dropped 6; count of bases not matched to a gene: 9. CDR1 is LNHDA and CDR2 is SQIVND in the germline V gene (reference sequence). This CDR3 is CASTPGTGPPEAFF. The CDR3 region has the DNA TGTGCCAGTACCCCCGGGACAGGGCCCCCTGAAGCTTTCTTT.

The rearrangement uses TRBV29-1 and TRBJ1-1, with D possibly being TRBD1 (6 bases). This CDR3 is 13 amino acids long. V shed 4 bases and J shed 4 bases, with 13 bases lying between them. From germline, CDR1 is SQVTM and CDR2 ANQGSEA. CDR3 nucleotide sequence: TGCAGCGTTGCCCCGACAGGACTCACTGAAGCTTTCTTT. Protein sequence: CSVAPTGLTEAFF.

This sequence joins TRBV28 and TRBJ1-1, with D unclear. V lost 1 base and J lost 3, with 12 bases in between. Germline V gene sequence: CDR1 MDHEN, CDR2 SYDVKM. The CDR3 spans 15 residues. DNA of the CDR3: TGTGCCAGCAGTTTATCGCCCGGGGTAGACACTGAAGCTTTCTTT. Translating gives CASSLSPGVDTEAFF.

The CDR3 protein is CASSPREAGELFF. The CDR3 DNA is TGTGCCAGCTCACCACGCGAGGCCGGGGAGCTGTTTTTT. The rearrangement uses TRBV18 and TRBJ2-2; D unresolved. CDR3 length equals 13 residues. Trimming left V 1 base short and J 6 bases short, with 6 bases between. The V gene's germline CDR1 is KGHSH and CDR2 LQKENI.

This sequence joins TRBV5-1 and TRBJ1-2; D is perhaps TRBD1 (6 bases). The ends were cut back, 0 bases at V and 4 bases at J, with 13 bases in the middle. Per the germline V gene, CDR1 is SGHRS and CDR2 is YFSETQ. CDR3 size: 15 residues. The CDR3 loop reads CASSLGQGLGYGYTF. As DNA, the CDR3 is TGCGCCAGCAGCTTGGGCCAGGGGCTTGGCTATGGCTACACCTTC. Full variable domain (outside the CDR3, taken from reference TRBV5-1 and TRBJ1-2): KAGVTQTPRYLIKTRGQQVTLSCSPISGHRSVSWYQQTPGQGLQFLFEYFSETQRNKGNFPGRFSGRQFSNSRSEMNVSTLELGDSALYLCASSLGQGLGYGYTFGSGTRLTVV.